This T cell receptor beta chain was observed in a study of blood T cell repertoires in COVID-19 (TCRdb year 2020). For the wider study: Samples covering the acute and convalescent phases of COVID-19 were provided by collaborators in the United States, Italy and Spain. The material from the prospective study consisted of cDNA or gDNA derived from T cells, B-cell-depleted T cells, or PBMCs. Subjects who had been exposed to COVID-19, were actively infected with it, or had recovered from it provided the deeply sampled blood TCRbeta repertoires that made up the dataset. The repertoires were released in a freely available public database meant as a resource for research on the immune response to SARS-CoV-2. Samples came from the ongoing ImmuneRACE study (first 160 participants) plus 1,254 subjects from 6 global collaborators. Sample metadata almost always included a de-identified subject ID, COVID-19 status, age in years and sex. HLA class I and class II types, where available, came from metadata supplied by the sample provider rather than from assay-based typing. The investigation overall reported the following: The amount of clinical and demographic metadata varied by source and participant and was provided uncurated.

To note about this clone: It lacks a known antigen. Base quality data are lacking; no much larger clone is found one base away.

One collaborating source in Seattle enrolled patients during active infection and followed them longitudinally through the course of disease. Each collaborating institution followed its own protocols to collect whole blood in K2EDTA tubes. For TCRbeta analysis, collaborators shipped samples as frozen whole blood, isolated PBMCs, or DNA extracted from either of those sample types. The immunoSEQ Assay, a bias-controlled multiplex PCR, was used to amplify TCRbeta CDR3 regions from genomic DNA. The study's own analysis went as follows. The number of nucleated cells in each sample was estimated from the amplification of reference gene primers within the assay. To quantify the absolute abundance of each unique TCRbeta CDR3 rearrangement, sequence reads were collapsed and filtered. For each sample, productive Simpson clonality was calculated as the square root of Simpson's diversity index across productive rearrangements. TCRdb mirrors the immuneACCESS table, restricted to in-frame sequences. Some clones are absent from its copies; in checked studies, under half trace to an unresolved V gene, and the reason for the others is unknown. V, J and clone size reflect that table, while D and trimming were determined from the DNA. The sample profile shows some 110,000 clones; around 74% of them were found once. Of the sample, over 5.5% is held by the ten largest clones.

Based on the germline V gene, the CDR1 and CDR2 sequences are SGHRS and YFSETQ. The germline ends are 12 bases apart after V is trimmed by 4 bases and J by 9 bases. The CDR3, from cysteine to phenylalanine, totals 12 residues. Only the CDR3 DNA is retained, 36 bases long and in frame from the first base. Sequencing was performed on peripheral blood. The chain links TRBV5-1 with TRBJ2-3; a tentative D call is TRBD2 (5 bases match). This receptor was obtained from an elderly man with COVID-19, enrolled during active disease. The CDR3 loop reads CASSRRTGTQYF. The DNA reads TGCGCCAGCAGCCGCCGGACGGGAACGCAGTATTTT.